What follows are 30 T cell receptor beta chains derived from one specimen sequenced in a study of blood T cells in healthy people across ages. A sample-barcoded 5' primer and a J-beta primer mix were used in a second PCR of roughly 7 to 11 cycles. Each CDR3 protein is one row after TCRdb ran MiXCR on the 5' RACE reads. The data contain roughly 700,000 distinct CDR3 sequences, 45% to 50% of them singletons. The sample comprised blood. The receptors come from a woman aged 55-69 years in good health.

CDR3 in amino acids: CASSLPWGGWETQYF. CDR3 nucleotides: TGTGCCAGCAGCCTGCCCTGGGGTGGGTGGGAGACCCAGTACTTC. J is TRBJ2-5 and V is TRBV7-9, with unresolved D. Germline V gives CDR1 SEHNR, CDR2 FQNEAQ (reference sequence). CDR3 length equals 15 residues. Deletions cut 5 bases from V and 5 bases from J, with 18 bases between. Full variable domain (remainder filled in from reference TRBV7-9 and TRBJ2-5): DTGVSQNPRHKITKRGQNVTFRCDPISEHNRLYWYRQTLGQGPEFLTYFQNEAQLEKSRLLSDRFSAERPKGSFSTLEIQRTEQGDSAMYLCASSLPWGGWETQYFGPGTRLLVL.

There are a few counts of this clonotype. The chain has TRBV20-1 and TRBJ2-1; D may be TRBD1 or TRBD2 (5 bases each). V was trimmed by 7 bases and J by 7 bases, leaving 20 bases between them. CDR1 is DFQATT and CDR2 is SNEGSKA in the germline V gene (reference sequence). The CDR3 length is 14 residues. DNA for the CDR3: TGCAGTGTTAAGGAGAGGGGCCCAAGGAATGAGCAGTTCTTC. It encodes CSVKERGPRNEQFF.

The chain combines TRBV7-9 with TRBJ2-5; no definite D call. V was cut by 5 bases and J by 7 bases, with 8 bases left in between. CDR3 length: 11 amino acids. Germline assignment: CDR1 SEHNR and CDR2 FQNEAQ (reference sequence). The CDR3 region is CASSPLGTQYF. The DNA of the CDR3 is TGTGCCAGCAGCCCCCTTGGGACCCAGTACTTC.

The genes are TRBV5-6 and TRBJ2-7; the match to TRBD2 covers 7 bases. J gave up 5 bases and V 3 bases, and 11 bases lay outside the gene matches. The CDR3 consists of 15 residues. In germline, CDR1 is SGHDT, CDR2 YYEEEE. CDR3 sequence (DNA): TGTGCCAGCAGCTCGCTGAGCGGGAAGAGGGACGAGCAGTACTTC. Encoded protein: CASSSLSGKRDEQYF.

A few counts support this clonotype. V usage is TRBV29-1 and J usage is TRBJ2-5; TRBD1 aligns across 7 bases. CDR3 length equals 12 residues. The J segment lost 1 base and the V segment lost 7 bases, leaving 3 bases of the junction unmatched. Germline V gene sequence: CDR1 SQVTM, CDR2 ANQGSEA. The DNA for the CDR3 is TGCAGCGGCCGGACAGGCCAAGAGACCCAGTACTTC. As protein: CSGRTGQETQYF.

This clonotype was detected only a few times. The J gene is TRBJ1-2, the V gene TRBV5-1; 10 nucleotides line up with TRBD1. Germline CDR1 reads SGHRS; CDR2 reads YFSETQ. Losses at the gene ends were 4 bases for V and 6 bases for J; bases not matched to a gene: 12. This CDR3 is 16 amino acids long. CDR3 protein: CASSVNRDRGGNGYTF. The CDR3 DNA follows: TGCGCCAGCAGCGTCAACCGGGACAGGGGCGGGAATGGCTACACCTTC.

This clonotype was observed many times. V and J are TRBV12-3 or TRBV12-4 and TRBJ1-2, with a weak D call TRBD1 (6 bases). The CDR3 loop spans 12 amino acids. The V gene lost 5 bases and the J gene lost 7 bases, with 11 bases spanning the gap. The CDR3 region has the DNA TGTGCCAGCAGTATAACAGGGTCTGGCTACACCTTC. Its protein product is CASSITGSGYTF.

The V gene is TRBV20-1, the J gene TRBJ1-1; D is possibly TRBD1 (5 bases). In germline, CDR1 is DFQATT, CDR2 SNEGSKA (reference sequence). This CDR3 has 15 residues. Trimming took off 3 bases at V and 3 bases at J, with 17 bases between the two ends. CDR3 amino acids: CSASAGRGSYTEAFF. The DNA for the CDR3 is TGCAGTGCTAGCGCGGGTAGGGGTTCGTACACTGAAGCTTTCTTT.

In the case of this clonotype: A read error may be the cause here, since a much bigger clone is one base away. V is TRBV7-2 and J is TRBJ2-7; perhaps TRBD2 as D (6 bases). Trimming stripped 3 bases from V and 6 bases from J, with 12 bases between. Germline CDR1 reads SGHTA; CDR2 reads FQGNSA. This CDR3 is 13 amino acids long. The CDR3: CASSFGRSCEQYF. In DNA form, the CDR3 reads TGTGCCAGCAGCTTCGGGAGATCGTGCGAGCAGTACTTC. The full variable domain, completed using reference TRBV7-2 and TRBJ2-7, is GAGVSQSPSNKVTEKGKDVELRCDPISGHTALYWYRQSLGQGLEFLIYFQGNSAPDKSGLPSDRFSAERTGGSVSTLTIQRTQQEDSAVYLCASSFGRSCEQYFGPGTRLTVT.

This clonotype was recorded a few times. The V gene is TRBV7-2, the J gene TRBJ2-5, with D possibly being TRBD2 (6 bases). The CDR3 has 13 amino acids. The V end was cut by 1 base, the J end by 11 bases, with 14 bases between. Germline CDR1 and CDR2: SGHTA and FQGNSA. The CDR3 is CASSLVGGREQYF. The CDR3 DNA follows: TGTGCCAGCAGCTTAGTGGGGGGACGGGAGCAGTACTTC.

This rearrangement joins TRBV10-3 to TRBJ2-1; 10 nucleotides agree with TRBD1. The germline V gene has CDR1 ENHRY and CDR2 SYGVKD. V gave up 6 bases and J gave up 9 bases; unmatched junction bases: 2. CDR3 length: 12 amino acids. The CDR3 spells CAISGTGAEQFF. Here the CDR3 DNA reads TGTGCCATCAGCGGGACAGGGGCTGAGCAGTTCTTC.

V gene TRBV21-1 combines with J gene TRBJ2-7; the table gives TRBD2 as D, unverified against the DNA. TRBV21-1 is termed a pseudogene. This CDR3 is 16 amino acids long. The CDR3 reads CASSKEGSGNSYEQYF. CDR3 nucleotide sequence: TGTGCCAGCAGCAAAGAAGGTAGCGGGAACTCCTACGAGCAGTACTTC.

This chain joins TRBV7-2 and TRBJ1-5; D might be TRBD1 (5 bases). Germline V gene sequence: CDR1 SGHTA, CDR2 FQGNSA. This CDR3 spans 14 amino acids. V lost 5 bases and J 5 bases, leaving 13 bases between the germline ends. CDR3 in amino acids: CASSSRVLYQPQHF. As DNA, the CDR3 is TGTGCCAGCAGCAGCAGGGTTCTGTATCAGCCCCAGCATTTT.

Points on this clonotype: A clone one base away is much larger, so this may be a read error. J is TRBJ2-4 and V is TRBV7-2; possible D gene TRBD2, 6 bases. The DNA end is a closer match to TRBJ2-5, so the J assignment may be wrong. The CDR3 loop spans 14 amino acids. CDR1 SGHTA and CDR2 FQGNSA come from the germline V gene. CDR3 region: CASSVVSGTETQYF. As DNA, the CDR3 is TGTGCCAGCAGCGTAGTTAGTGGGACTGAGACCCAGTACTTC.

A few counts support this clonotype. The DNA for the CDR3 is TGCAGTGCTAATGGGACCCCCCGGGAGGGGACCTACGAGCAGTACTTC. Encoded protein: CSANGTPREGTYEQYF. The chain carries TRBV20-1 and TRBJ2-7; 8 bases match TRBD2. Trimming took 4 bases from V and 2 from J; bases not matched to a gene: 13. Germline CDR1 DFQATT, CDR2 SNEGSKA (reference sequence). The CDR3 is 16 amino acids.

The V gene is TRBV29-1, the J gene TRBJ2-7, with D unresolved. Germline V gives CDR1 SQVTM, CDR2 ANQGSEA. With 8 bases removed from V and 10 bases from J, the gap between germline ends came to 18 bases. The CDR3 sequence is 11 residues long. The CDR3 bases are TGCAGCTTCAGTTCCGTTGCGGCCCAGTACTTC. This sequence encodes CSFSSVAAQYF.

The table lists this clonotype with many counts. The chain is built from TRBV3-1 and TRBJ2-2, with D possibly TRBD1 on 6 matching bases. The CDR3 contains 13 residues. V was trimmed by 6 bases and J by 6 bases, leaving 11 bases between them. Germline lookup yields CDR1 LGHDT and CDR2 YNNKEL (reference sequence). The CDR3 region is CASSRSGAGELFF. The CDR3 DNA is TGTGCCAGCAGTCGATCAGGGGCCGGGGAGCTGTTTTTT.

The chain recombines TRBV6-2 or TRBV6-3 with TRBJ1-1, with D possibly matching TRBD1 (5 bases). Germline assignment: CDR1 MNHEY and CDR2 SVGEGT. The CDR3 has 14 residues. Deletions cut 5 bases from V and 5 bases from J, with 15 bases between. The CDR3 here is CASSPTRGVTEAFF. In DNA, the CDR3 is TGTGCCAGCAGTCCCACCCGGGGGGTAACTGAAGCTTTCTTT.

At least ten counts were recorded for this clonotype. The chain carries TRBV7-2 and TRBJ2-7, with 7 bases that match TRBD1. CDR1 SGHTA and CDR2 FQGNSA come from the germline V gene. J gave up 2 bases and V 1 base, and 2 bases lay outside the gene matches. CDR3 length: 14 residues. The CDR3 region has the DNA TGTGCCAGCAGCTTAGATGGACAGGCCTACGAGCAGTACTTC. Its translation: CASSLDGQAYEQYF.

This clonotype was recorded at least ten times. The V gene is TRBV7-3, the J gene TRBJ2-1; D perhaps matches TRBD1 (5 bases). The CDR3 runs 15 residues. V was trimmed by 5 bases and J by 1 base, leaving 12 bases between them. Germline CDR1 SGHTA, CDR2 FQGTGA. CDR3 nucleotides: TGTGCCAGCAGCCCAGGGTCGGTGTCCTACAATGAGCAGTTCTTC. Encoded protein: CASSPGSVSYNEQFF.

The CDR3 loop reads CASSYDTGGADTQYF. CDR3 nucleotide sequence: TGTGCCAGCAGTTACGATACAGGGGGCGCAGATACGCAGTATTTT. The genes are TRBV6-6 and TRBJ2-3; TRBD1 matches at 9 bases. Trimming took 2 bases from V and 4 from J; bases not matched to a gene: 4. The CDR3 extends over 15 amino acids. Germline V gene data show CDR1 as MNHNY and CDR2 as SVGAGI (reference sequence).

The chain uses TRBV2 and TRBJ2-1; 9 bases match TRBD1. The V segment lost 3 bases and the J segment 7 bases; nucleotides outside the gene matches: 7. Germline V gene sequence: CDR1 SNHLY, CDR2 FYNNEI. The CDR3 length is 15 residues. CDR3 protein: CASSDSGTGWNEQFF. The CDR3 region has the DNA TGTGCCAGCAGTGACTCAGGGACAGGGTGGAATGAGCAGTTCTTC.

This chain joins TRBV20-1 and TRBJ2-7, with D unclear. Between the trimmed V and J ends, which lost 3 bases and 2 bases, there was a span of 14 bases. The V gene's germline CDR1 is DFQATT and CDR2 SNEGSKA (reference sequence). CDR3 length: 14 residues. The CDR3 DNA is TGCAGTGCTAGCTTAGCCCTAAGGGCCTACGAGCAGTACTTC. This gives the protein CSASLALRAYEQYF.

This clonotype was detected a few times. The rearrangement uses TRBV7-2 and TRBJ2-3; 7 nucleotides match TRBD2. J was trimmed by 10 bases and V by 5 bases; bases with no gene match: 6. This CDR3 is built from 12 residues. CDR1 and CDR2 (germline): SGHTA, FQGNSA. As DNA, the CDR3 is TGTGCCAGCAGCATTAGCGGGTCGGCGCAGTATTTT. It specifies CASSISGSAQYF.

The CDR3 nucleotides read TGTGCCAGCAGCACCCGGGACAGGGACTTAGCCAAAAACATTCAGTACTTC. This translates into CASSTRDRDLAKNIQYF. The chain combines TRBV6-2 or TRBV6-3 with TRBJ2-4; 9 bases are shared with TRBD1. This CDR3 has 17 amino acids. The germline V gene encodes CDR1 MNHEY and CDR2 SVGEGT. Trimming at V came to 6 bases and at J to 0 bases, leaving 9 bases not matched to a gene.

This chain links TRBV7-2 with TRBJ1-1; D is uncertain. Germline-derived CDR1 and CDR2 are SGHTA and FQGNSA. This CDR3 contains 13 residues. V gave up 2 bases and J gave up 3 bases, with 7 bases separating them. The CDR3 loop is CASSLNTDTEAFF. CDR3 bases: TGTGCCAGCAGCTTAAATACGGACACTGAAGCTTTCTTT.

This clonotype has just a few counts. The chain couples TRBV28 to TRBJ2-1; 12 bases align to TRBD2. The germline V gene encodes CDR1 MDHEN and CDR2 SYDVKM. CDR3 size: 17 residues. With 5 bases clipped from V and 0 bases from J, the junction kept 5 bases outside the gene matches. As DNA, the CDR3 is TGTGCCAGCAGTCAGGGACTAGCGGGCAGCTCCTACAATGAGCAGTTCTTC. Its translation: CASSQGLAGSSYNEQFF.

This clonotype appeared a few times. The gene calls are TRBV6-5 and TRBJ2-1, with 10 bases fitting TRBD1. The germline gives CDR1 MNHEY, CDR2 SVGAGI. The CDR3 runs 13 residues. V trimming: 5 bases; J trimming: 10 bases; junction bases outside the gene matches: 5. The CDR3 region is CASSETTGGEQFF. The CDR3 DNA reads as TGTGCCAGCAGTGAAACGACAGGGGGCGAGCAGTTCTTC.

The chain couples TRBV6-2 or TRBV6-3 to TRBJ2-4; D uncertain. The end of the DNA fits TRBJ2-7 better, so the J call may be wrong. CDR1 and CDR2 from the germline V gene are MNHEY and SVGEGT. The CDR3 covers 14 residues. Written as DNA, the CDR3 is TGTGCCAGCAGACTGGACGGAAACCCCTACGAGCAGTACTTC. Amino acid sequence: CASRLDGNPYEQYF.

The V and J genes are TRBV3-1 and TRBJ2-7; 7 bases fit TRBD1. CDR3 length equals 15 residues. Looked up from germline, CDR1 is LGHDT and CDR2 is YNNKEL (reference sequence). Losses at the gene ends were 4 bases for V and 1 base for J; bases not matched to a gene: 7. In DNA, the CDR3 is TGTGCCAGCAGCCGATATCCGGGACAGTCCTACGAGCAGTACTTC. This encodes CASSRYPGQSYEQYF.